The 32 T cell receptor beta chains reported below all come from one sample, sequenced in a study of OX40 agonist ivuxolimab in advanced cancers. Libraries were prepared by immunoSEQ multiplex PCR; TCRdb keeps only in-frame clonotypes and omits some of them. This table holds 75,000 to 100,000 clones, roughly 90% found once. Sequenced here: CD4+ or CD8+ T cells sorted from blood, sampled in a trial of the OX40 agonist ivuxolimab. These receptors were obtained from an adult with an advanced solid tumor such as melanoma, head and neck, liver or kidney cancer.

The chain carries TRBV28 and TRBJ1-1; no definite D call. Per germline, CDR1 MDHEN and CDR2 SYDVKM. The CDR3 contains 11 residues. V lost 6 bases and J 3 bases, leaving 5 bases between the germline ends. Here the CDR3 DNA reads TGTGCCAGCAGGCTCCACACTGAAGCTTTCTTT. Its protein product is CASRLHTEAFF.

This chain links TRBV5-1 with TRBJ2-3, with no clear D. CDR3 length equals 13 residues. Between the trimmed V and J ends, which lost 0 bases and 4 bases, there was a span of 6 bases. Germline V gene lookup returns CDR1 SGHRS and CDR2 YFSETQ. In nucleotides, the CDR3 is TGCGCCAGCAGCTTGGTTCCGGCAGATACGCAGTATTTT. Translating gives CASSLVPADTQYF.

The rearrangement joins TRBV18 to TRBJ2-7, with 8 bases aligning to TRBD2. With V trimmed by 0 bases and J by 3 bases, 10 bases remained unmatched. Germline V gene lookup returns CDR1 KGHSH and CDR2 LQKENI. The CDR3 extends over 17 amino acids. In DNA form, the CDR3 reads TGTGCCAGCTCACCACCGAGGAGGCGGGAGGCCCTCTACGAGCAGTACTTC. This codes for CASSPPRRREALYEQYF.

The chain is built from TRBV19 and TRBJ2-7, with 8 positions matching TRBD2. This CDR3 spans 14 amino acids. CDR1 LNHDA and CDR2 SQIVND come from the germline V gene (reference sequence). Losses at the gene ends were 0 bases for V and 8 bases for J; bases not matched to a gene: 6. In nucleotides, the CDR3 is TGTGCCAGTAGTATAGAATCAGCGGGAGTAAAGCAGTACTTC. Its protein is CASSIESAGVKQYF.

This chain joins TRBV21-1 and TRBJ1-2. TRBV21-1 is described as a pseudogene. CDR3 length equals 16 residues. CDR3 bases: TGTGCCAGCAGCAAAAGGCCTGCGCGGCCCTTCTATGGCTACACCTTC. Translating gives CASSKRPARPFYGYTF.

V and J are TRBV6-6 and TRBJ1-6; D unresolved. The CDR3 covers 16 residues. V lost 6 bases and J lost 0, with 12 bases in between. Looked up from germline, CDR1 is MNHNY and CDR2 is SVGAGI (reference sequence). The CDR3 is CASSRGVSSYNSPLHF. The CDR3 nucleotides are TGTGCCAGCAGCCGAGGTGTGAGCTCCTATAATTCACCCCTCCACTTT.

This chain uses TRBV29-1 with TRBJ1-1; D is ambiguous. The ends were cut back, 4 bases at V and 0 bases at J, with 6 bases in the middle. The CDR3 loop spans 12 amino acids. Germline assignment: CDR1 SQVTM and CDR2 ANQGSEA. The CDR3, as DNA: TGCAGCGTTGGGACGGTGAACACTGAAGCTTTCTTT. It specifies CSVGTVNTEAFF.

With respect to this clone: Other DNA sequences of this sample code for an identical CDR3. This rearrangement joins TRBV5-1 to TRBJ2-6; D gene ambiguous. Germline values: CDR1 SGHRS, CDR2 YFSETQ. V was shortened by 2 bases and J by 0 bases, with 3 bases between the two germline ends. The CDR3 contains 14 residues. The CDR3 region is CASSFSSGANVLTF. The DNA for the CDR3 is TGCGCCAGCAGCTTCTCCTCTGGGGCCAACGTCCTGACTTTC. The entire variable domain, with the rest obtained from reference TRBV5-1 and TRBJ2-6, is as follows: KAGVTQTPRYLIKTRGQQVTLSCSPISGHRSVSWYQQTPGQGLQFLFEYFSETQRNKGNFPGRFSGRQFSNSRSEMNVSTLELGDSALYLCASSFSSGANVLTFGAGSRLTVL.

V gene TRBV28 combines with J gene TRBJ1-1, with D possibly being TRBD1 (6 bases). The CDR3 is 14 residues long. Germline assignment: CDR1 MDHEN and CDR2 SYDVKM. Trimming cost V 5 bases and J 5 bases, with 15 bases left between them. The CDR3 nucleotides are TGTGCCAGCAGTCCACAGGGAGGAAGGACTGAAGCTTTCTTT. Its protein product is CASSPQGGRTEAFF. Variable domain in full (rest from reference TRBV28 and TRBJ1-1): DVKVTQSSRYLVKRTGEKVFLECVQDMDHENMFWYRQDPGLGLRLIYFSYDVKMKEKGDIPEGYSVSREKKERFSLILESASTNQTSMYLCASSPQGGRTEAFFGQGTRLTVV.

The rearrangement joins TRBV29-1 to TRBJ1-1; TRBD1 is a possible D gene (5 bases). This CDR3 has 14 residues. CDR1 and CDR2 (germline): SQVTM, ANQGSEA. Trimming removed 5 bases at V and 4 bases at J, with 17 bases between. CDR3 DNA: TGCAGCGTTCGCTCCCGGGACGCACGCACTGAAGCTTTCTTT. Amino acid sequence: CSVRSRDARTEAFF.

The chain is built from TRBV21-1 and TRBJ2-1; the table's D call TRBD1 went unverified against the DNA. TRBV21-1 is marked as a pseudogene. This CDR3 is 18 amino acids long. The CDR3 sequence is CASSKAAPFGSSYNEQFF. The DNA for the CDR3 is TGTGCCAGCAGCAAAGCGGCCCCCTTTGGCAGCTCCTACAATGAGCAGTTCTTC.

The V gene is TRBV29-1, the J gene TRBJ2-4; perhaps TRBD1 as D (6 bases). The CDR3 has 15 residues. In germline, CDR1 is SQVTM, CDR2 ANQGSEA. Trimming cost V 5 bases and J 0 bases, with 14 bases left between them. CDR3 bases: TGCAGCGTTTTAACAGGGAATCTAGCCAAAAACATTCAGTACTTC. This translates into CSVLTGNLAKNIQYF.

The J gene is TRBJ1-1, the V gene TRBV9; 10 bases fit TRBD1. There are 13 residues in the CDR3. In germline, CDR1 is SGDLS, CDR2 YYNGEE. J gave up 3 bases and V 5 bases, and 1 base lay outside the gene matches. The CDR3: CASRGQGYTEAFF. The CDR3 bases are TGTGCCAGCAGGGGACAGGGGTACACTGAAGCTTTCTTT.

This clone was seen only a few times. The V gene is TRBV7-2, the J gene TRBJ2-1; D possibly corresponds to TRBD2 (5 bases). Looked up from germline, CDR1 is SGHTA and CDR2 is FQGNSA. This CDR3 comprises 15 residues. Deletions cut 3 bases from V and 2 bases from J, with 11 bases between. The CDR3 reads CASSLVEGAYNEQFF. In DNA form, the CDR3 reads TGTGCCAGCAGCTTGGTTGAGGGCGCCTACAATGAGCAGTTCTTC.

This clone has only one observation. The chain is built from TRBV9 and TRBJ2-2, with 11 nucleotides matching TRBD2. With V trimmed by 3 bases and J by 4 bases, 2 bases remained unmatched. The germline V gene has CDR1 SGDLS and CDR2 YYNGEE. The CDR3 has 15 amino acids. CDR3 sequence reads: CASSASGRITGELFF. Here the CDR3 DNA reads TGTGCCAGCAGCGCTAGCGGGAGGATCACCGGGGAGCTGTTTTTT.

This chain joins TRBV5-4 and TRBJ1-3, with D unclear. This CDR3 region has 12 residues. V lost 8 bases and J 0 bases, leaving 6 bases between the germline ends. The germline V gene encodes CDR1 SGHNT and CDR2 YYREEE (reference sequence). The chain's CDR3 is CASRSSGNTIYF. The CDR3 coding sequence is TGTGCCAGTAGGAGCTCTGGAAACACCATATATTTT. The full variable domain, its missing parts supplied by reference TRBV5-4 and TRBJ1-3, is ETGVTQSPTHLIKTRGQQVTLRCSSQSGHNTVSWYQQALGQGPQFIFQYYREEENGRGNFPPRFSGLQFPNYSSELNVNALELDDSALYLCASRSSGNTIYFGEGSWLTVV.

This clone was detected once. The V call is TRBV27, the J call TRBJ2-5, with unresolved D. CDR1 and CDR2 (germline): MNHEY, SMNVEV (reference sequence). The CDR3 consists of 14 residues. Trimming took off 0 bases at V and 5 bases at J, with 10 bases between the two ends. CDR3 sequence: CASSLSVYRETQYF. The CDR3, as DNA: TGTGCCAGCAGTTTATCCGTTTATAGGGAGACCCAGTACTTC.

The rearrangement joins TRBV28 to TRBJ1-5, with D perhaps TRBD1 (6 bases). V lost 7 bases and J 3 bases, leaving 16 bases between the germline ends. The germline V gene encodes CDR1 MDHEN and CDR2 SYDVKM. This CDR3 has 15 amino acids. The CDR3 bases are TGTGCCAGCACCCTGAGGGGGGCAAACAATCAGCCCCAGCATTTT. Translation gives CASTLRGANNQPQHF.

This clone appeared once. The chain is built from TRBV19 and TRBJ1-1; D not resolved. With 7 bases removed from V and 1 base from J, the gap between germline ends came to 16 bases. CDR3 length: 15 residues. The germline V gene encodes CDR1 LNHDA and CDR2 SQIVND (reference sequence). Here the CDR3 reads CASNPKPQENTEAFF. The DNA of the CDR3 is TGTGCCAGTAACCCAAAACCCCAAGAGAACACTGAAGCTTTCTTT.

V and J are TRBV5-4 and TRBJ2-1, with 12 bases aligning to TRBD2. The CDR3 spans 15 residues. The ends lost 4 bases at V and 9 bases at J; junction bases unmatched: 8. Germline V gene data show CDR1 as SGHNT and CDR2 as YYREEE (reference sequence). CDR3: CASSPTSGGQIEQFF. CDR3 nucleotides: TGTGCCAGCAGCCCAACTAGCGGGGGGCAAATTGAGCAGTTCTTC.

V and J are TRBV18 and TRBJ1-1; no definite D call. Germline V gene data show CDR1 as KGHSH and CDR2 as LQKENI. The CDR3 is 14 amino acids. The V gene lost 6 bases and the J gene lost 4 bases, with 15 bases spanning the gap. In nucleotides, the CDR3 is TGTGCCAGCTCCCCTGAGTATGGGCGCACTGAAGCTTTCTTT. The encoded protein is CASSPEYGRTEAFF.

This chain uses TRBV19 with TRBJ2-2; possibly TRBD1 or TRBD2 for D (6 bases each). The CDR3 is made up of 15 amino acids. Germline CDR1 and CDR2: LNHDA and SQIVND (reference sequence). Trimming left V 7 bases short and J 4 bases short, with 16 bases between. The CDR3 is CASTDVGGLTGELFF. The CDR3 nucleotides read TGTGCCAGTACCGACGTAGGGGGACTCACCGGGGAGCTGTTTTTT.

V usage is TRBV18 and J usage is TRBJ1-3; TRBD1 is a possible D gene (5 bases). Deletions cut 1 base from V and 8 bases from J, with 9 bases between. This CDR3 spans 13 amino acids. Germline CDR1 is KGHSH and CDR2 is LQKENI. The CDR3 loop is CASSPLRGDTIYF. The DNA of the CDR3 is TGTGCCAGCTCACCACTCCGGGGGGACACCATATATTTT.

Comments on this clone: At one end the junction does not follow the germline gene, possibly because of a read error. The rearrangement links TRBV4-1 to TRBJ1-1; 8 nucleotides match TRBD1. The germline V gene encodes CDR1 MGHRA and CDR2 YSYEKL. CDR3 size: 14 residues. This chain's CDR3 is CASRGRDRRPQLLF. The CDR3 coding sequence is TGCGCCAGCAGAGGACGGGACAGGCGGCCTCAACTTCTCTTT.

This chain links TRBV27 with TRBJ2-1; 11 nucleotides agree with TRBD2. The germline V gene has CDR1 MNHEY and CDR2 SMNVEV (reference sequence). The CDR3 has 15 residues. The V segment lost 7 bases and the J segment 4 bases; nucleotides outside the gene matches: 6. The DNA for the CDR3 is TGTGCCAGCAACCGACTAGCGGGATCTTACAATGAGCAGTTCTTC. It is translated as CASNRLAGSYNEQFF.

The sample holds a few counts of this clone. In nucleotides, the CDR3 is TGTGCCAGCTCACTCGGGACAGGGCCTGGCTACACCTTC. It yields the protein CASSLGTGPGYTF. The V and J genes are TRBV18 and TRBJ1-2, with 9 positions matching TRBD1. The trim removed 4 bases at V and 7 bases at J, leaving 4 bases unmatched. Germline V gene sequence: CDR1 KGHSH, CDR2 LQKENI. This CDR3 contains 13 residues.

The chain combines TRBV19 with TRBJ2-1, with D tentatively TRBD1 or TRBD2 (5 bases each). Germline V gives CDR1 LNHDA, CDR2 SQIVND (reference sequence). There are 14 residues in the CDR3. The V gene lost 6 bases and the J gene lost 8 bases, with 17 bases spanning the gap. For the CDR3, the DNA is TGTGCCAGTAGGGCTACTAGGGGTAAAGATGAGCAGTTCTTC. Amino acids: CASRATRGKDEQFF. The variable domain in full, completed from reference TRBV19 and TRBJ2-1, reads DGGITQSPKYLFRKEGQNVTLSCEQNLNHDAMYWYRQDPGQGLRLIYYSQIVNDFQKGDIAEGYSVSREKKESFPLTVTSAQKNPTAFYLCASRATRGKDEQFFGPGTRLTVL.

This clone was counted a single time. The rearrangement joins TRBV7-6 to TRBJ2-1, with D possibly TRBD2 on 5 matching bases. In germline, CDR1 is SGHVS, CDR2 FNYEAQ. The CDR3 consists of 14 residues. The germline V and J ends were trimmed by 6 bases and 8 bases, with 17 bases remaining between them. CDR3 in amino acids: CASSQYAGLHEQFF. The CDR3 bases are TGTGCCAGCAGTCAGTACGCTGGACTCCATGAGCAGTTCTTC.

The V gene is TRBV19, the J gene TRBJ2-1; 8 bases agree with TRBD1. The CDR3 length is 14 residues. Germline loops: CDR1 LNHDA, CDR2 SQIVND (reference sequence). V dropped 7 bases and J dropped 9; count of bases not matched to a gene: 11. CDR3 in amino acids: CASTEGDRSGEQFF. CDR3 sequence (DNA): TGTGCCAGTACCGAGGGGGACAGGTCGGGTGAGCAGTTCTTC.

This clone is a singleton in its sample. The gene calls are TRBV6-6 and TRBJ2-1; 16 nucleotides align to TRBD2. The V gene end was trimmed by 7 bases and the J gene end by 12 bases; junction bases not matched to a gene: 6. The CDR3 sequence is 14 residues long. Germline V CDR1 and CDR2: MNHNY, SVGAGI (reference sequence). The CDR3 sequence: CASTGTSGGAGQFF. Here the CDR3 DNA reads TGTGCCAGCACCGGGACTAGCGGGGGGGCGGGGCAGTTCTTC.

In its sample, this clone was seen a few times. The chain has TRBV5-1 and TRBJ1-1, with D maybe TRBD1 (5 bases). CDR1 is SGHRS and CDR2 is YFSETQ in the germline V gene. The V end was cut by 3 bases, the J end by 1 base, with 10 bases between. This CDR3 is built from 14 residues. CDR3 bases: TGCGCCAGCAGCTGGGGCGGTGCGAACACTGAAGCTTTCTTT. Translation: CASSWGGANTEAFF.

The V call is TRBV7-2, the J call TRBJ2-7, with TRBD1 matching over 9 bases. Germline CDR1 SGHTA, CDR2 FQGNSA. The CDR3 spans 13 residues. Germline trimming cut 2 bases from V and 8 bases from J; bases unmatched to any gene: 4. CDR3 amino acids: CASSLRQGGQQYF. CDR3 nucleotides: TGTGCCAGCAGCTTACGACAGGGGGGACAGCAGTACTTC.